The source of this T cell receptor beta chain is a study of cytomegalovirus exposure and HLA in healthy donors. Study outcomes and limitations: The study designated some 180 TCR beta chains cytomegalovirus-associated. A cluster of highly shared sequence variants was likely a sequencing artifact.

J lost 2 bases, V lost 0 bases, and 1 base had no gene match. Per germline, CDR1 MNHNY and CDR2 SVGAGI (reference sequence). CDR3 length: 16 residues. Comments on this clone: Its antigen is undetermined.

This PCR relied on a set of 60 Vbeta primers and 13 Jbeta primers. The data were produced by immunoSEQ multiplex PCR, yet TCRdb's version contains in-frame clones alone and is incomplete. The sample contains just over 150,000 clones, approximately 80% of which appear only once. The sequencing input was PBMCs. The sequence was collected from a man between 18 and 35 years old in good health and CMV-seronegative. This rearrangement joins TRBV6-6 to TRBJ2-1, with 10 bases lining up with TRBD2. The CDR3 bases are TGTGCCAGCAGTTACTCGAGCGGGAGGGCCTACAATGAGCAGTTCTTC. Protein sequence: CASSYSSGRAYNEQFF.